Below are 9 T cell receptor beta chains sequenced from a single sample in a study of molecular identifiers for immune sequencing clone quantification. MiXCR was run by TCRdb on the PCR reads, yielding one entry per CDR3 protein. The repertoire holds about 630,000 distinct CDR3 sequences, 25% seen once, with 0.6% to 0.9% in the top ten. Sample: naive CD8+ T cells from blood, with Jurkat cell RNA spiked in. As to subset: FACS-sorted CD8+CD4-CCR7+CD45RA+ naive T cells. The receptor set was obtained from a human donor in good health. Some libraries in this study had Jurkat cell RNA spiked in.

This clonotype appeared many times. This chain links TRBV29-1 with TRBJ2-5; D remains unclear. V lost 4 bases and J lost 7, with 16 bases in between. CDR3 length equals 13 residues. Germline V CDR1 and CDR2: SQVTM, ANQGSEA. The CDR3: CSVVGGVLGTQYF. In DNA form, the CDR3 reads TGCAGCGTTGTAGGCGGAGTCCTAGGGACCCAGTACTTC.

This clonotype was detected many times. The chain uses TRBV20-1 and TRBJ2-6, with D possibly matching TRBD1 (5 bases). Germline V gene sequence: CDR1 DFQATT, CDR2 SNEGSKA (reference sequence). V lost 3 bases to trimming and J lost 4 bases, with 13 bases between them. This CDR3 comprises 15 residues. The CDR3: CSASSLGEGANVLTF. The CDR3 nucleotides read TGCAGTGCTAGCTCTTTAGGGGAAGGGGCCAACGTCCTGACTTTC.

This clonotype was picked up a small number of times. V is TRBV7-9 and J is TRBJ1-1, with D maybe TRBD1 (5 bases). Trimming removed 1 base from V and 13 bases from J, with 13 bases in between. The CDR3 has 12 amino acids. Germline values: CDR1 SEHNR, CDR2 FQNEAQ (reference sequence). The CDR3 is CASSLEGPWGFF. CDR3 in DNA: TGTGCCAGCAGCTTAGAGGGACCTTGGGGTTTCTTT.

The rearrangement joins TRBV12-3 or TRBV12-4 to TRBJ2-7; 10 bases agree with TRBD1. CDR3 size: 14 residues. V dropped 7 bases and J dropped 3; count of bases not matched to a gene: 6. The CDR3 DNA follows: TGTGCCAGCACCCCCGGGACAGGGGTCTACGAGCAGTACTTC. Translated: CASTPGTGVYEQYF.

This clonotype was found many times. The gene calls are TRBV7-6 and TRBJ1-1; D is unclear. Trimming shortened V by 5 bases and J by 3 bases, and 10 bases separated the two germline ends. The germline CDR1 and CDR2 sequences are SGHVS and FNYEAQ. There are 13 residues in the CDR3. The CDR3 sequence: CASSPRQDTEAFF. CDR3 bases: TGTGCCAGCAGCCCACGGCAGGACACTGAAGCTTTCTTT.

This clonotype was observed at least ten times. The V gene is TRBV4-3, the J gene TRBJ2-7; D gene ambiguous. V was pared by 1 base and J by 1 base, with 11 bases between. The germline V gene encodes CDR1 LGHNA and CDR2 YSLEER. The CDR3 covers 15 residues. CDR3: CASSQGSTGSYEQYF. CDR3 DNA sequence: TGCGCCAGCAGCCAAGGCAGCACGGGTTCCTACGAGCAGTACTTC.

The table lists this clonotype with a few counts. At one end, the junction sequence differs from germline, possibly due to a read error. This chain links TRBV2 with TRBJ2-6; the D call may be TRBD1 or TRBD2 (5 bases each). The germline V gene encodes CDR1 SNHLY and CDR2 FYNNEI. There are 13 residues in the CDR3. CDR3 in amino acids: CASRPSGADVLTF. The CDR3 nucleotides are TGTGCCAGCAGGCCCTCCGGGGCCGACGTCCTGACTTTC.

This clonotype was seen more than once but under ten times. V gene TRBV7-9 combines with J gene TRBJ2-1; the D is unclear. The CDR3 consists of 12 residues. Germline V gives CDR1 SEHNR, CDR2 FQNEAQ (reference sequence). The germline V and J ends were trimmed by 2 bases and 8 bases, with 7 bases remaining between them. The CDR3 nucleotides read TGTGCCAGCAGCTTATCAAAAGATGAGCAGTTCTTC. This codes for CASSLSKDEQFF.

This clonotype was seen only a few times. The genes are TRBV7-2 and TRBJ2-1, with unresolved D. The CDR3 length is 14 residues. V was clipped by 5 bases and J by 0 bases, with 8 bases between them. CDR1 is SGHTA and CDR2 is FQGNSA in the germline V gene. The CDR3 sequence is CASSPTSSYNEQFF. CDR3 sequence (DNA): TGTGCCAGCAGCCCCACCAGCTCCTACAATGAGCAGTTCTTC. The variable domain in full, completed from reference TRBV7-2 and TRBJ2-1, reads GAGVSQSPSNKVTEKGKDVELRCDPISGHTALYWYRQSLGQGLEFLIYFQGNSAPDKSGLPSDRFSAERTGGSVSTLTIQRTQQEDSAVYLCASSPTSSYNEQFFGPGTRLTVL.